The source of this TCR beta chain is a study of blood T cell repertoires in COVID-19. Study details: T cells, B-cell-depleted T cells, or PBMCs supplied cDNA or gDNA.

Participants came from some 23 US areas, aged about 18 to 89 years. Researchers sorted participants into cohorts using their self-reported clinical history. Sequencing was performed with immunoSEQ multiplex PCR; in TCRdb, only in-frame clones are kept and a portion is missing. The table lists approximately 210,000 clones, 65% to 85% of them singletons, with around 4% in the top ten. Germline lookup yields CDR1 SGHTA and CDR2 FQGTGA. The CDR3 has 14 residues. V was cut by 5 bases and J by 0 bases, with 5 bases left in between. The source of this sequence is a man under 40 with acute COVID-19. Source material: PBMCs or T cells enriched from blood (not recorded which). The gene calls are TRBV7-3 and TRBJ2-6; D ambiguous. The CDR3 region has the DNA TGTGCCAGCAGCCTGAGCTCTGGGGCCAACGTCCTGACTTTC. Translation gives CASSLSSGANVLTF.